These 28 T cell receptor beta chains were sequenced from one sample in a study of cytomegalovirus exposure and HLA in healthy donors. Primers included in the PCR were 60 Vbeta and 13 Jbeta primers. Assay: immunoSEQ multiplex PCR; the TCRdb copy retains only in-frame clones and omits some. The sample has about 61,000 clones; approximately 72% are singletons. Material: PBMCs. Receptors were obtained from a man aged 45-65 years in good health and CMV-seropositive.

This clone was seen more than once but under ten times. The chain employs TRBV6-1 and TRBJ1-1; a possible D gene is TRBD1 (5 bases). The CDR3 is 13 amino acids. Germline lookup yields CDR1 MNHNS and CDR2 SASEGT. V was clipped by 1 base and J by 8 bases, with 11 bases between them. The CDR3 DNA follows: TGTGCCAGCAGTGAAGGTATGCGGGGGGAAGCTTTCTTT. This gives the protein CASSEGMRGEAFF.

V usage is TRBV9 and J usage is TRBJ2-2; D may be TRBD2 (5 bases). CDR1 and CDR2 (germline): SGDLS, YYNGEE. Trimming took 6 bases from V and 6 from J, leaving 12 bases between them. The CDR3 has 13 amino acids. The CDR3 loop is CASNLAGAGELFF. In DNA, the CDR3 is TGTGCCAGCAACCTAGCCGGGGCCGGGGAGCTGTTTTTT.

The genes are TRBV11-2 and TRBJ1-6, with D possibly TRBD1 on 5 matching bases. CDR3 length: 15 residues. The germline V and J ends were trimmed by 0 bases and 7 bases, with 10 bases remaining between them. CDR1 is SGHAT, CDR2 FQNNGV, per germline. Here the CDR3 DNA reads TGTGCCAGCAGCTTAGACAGGGTGGTGAATTCACCCCTCCACTTT. This translates into CASSLDRVVNSPLHF.

Here the CDR3 reads CASSIRDRYNEQFF. The CDR3 nucleotides read TGTGCCAGCAGCATAAGGGACAGATACAATGAGCAGTTCTTC. This rearrangement joins TRBV7-9 to TRBJ2-1; 7 bases line up with TRBD1. The V gene end was trimmed by 5 bases and the J gene end by 4 bases; junction bases not matched to a gene: 5. This CDR3 region has 14 residues. The germline CDR1 and CDR2 sequences are SEHNR and FQNEAQ (reference sequence).

This sequence joins TRBV5-5 and TRBJ2-7; D might be TRBD1 (5 bases). Germline CDR1 is SGHKS and CDR2 is YYEKEE (reference sequence). The CDR3 extends over 15 amino acids. With 0 bases removed from V and 0 bases from J, the gap between germline ends came to 10 bases. The CDR3, as DNA: TGTGCCAGCAGCTTGGAAGGGGTTAGCTCCTACGAGCAGTACTTC. Protein sequence: CASSLEGVSSYEQYF. Full variable domain (rest looked up from reference TRBV5-5 and TRBJ2-7): DAGVTQSPTHLIKTRGQQVTLRCSPISGHKSVSWYQQVLGQGPQFIFQYYEKEERGRGNFPDRFSARQFPNYSSELNVNALLLGDSALYLCASSLEGVSSYEQYFGPGTRLTVT.

The chain employs TRBV23-1 and TRBJ2-7; weak D call: TRBD2 (5 bases). TRBV23-1 is treated as an ORF (open reading frame) with a function not yet certain. V was pared by 1 base and J by 1 base, with 11 bases between. This CDR3 region has 15 residues. CDR3 protein: CASSQFFKRSYEQYF. In DNA form, the CDR3 reads TGCGCCAGCAGTCAATTCTTCAAGCGGTCCTACGAGCAGTACTTC.

The chain links TRBV10-3 to TRBJ2-7, with 7 bases fitting TRBD2. V was clipped by 4 bases and J by 6 bases; unmatched bases: 9. The CDR3 loop spans 14 amino acids. CDR1 ENHRY and CDR2 SYGVKD come from the germline V gene. CDR3 DNA: TGTGCCATCAGTGGGCTAGCGGCGAATACCGAGCAGTACTTC. The encoded protein is CAISGLAANTEQYF.

The chain uses TRBV15 and TRBJ2-1, with no clear D. V dropped 0 bases and J dropped 0 bases, with 12 bases sitting between them. Germline CDR1 and CDR2: LNHNV and YYDKDF (reference sequence). The CDR3 contains 17 residues. The CDR3 here is CATSRDLGTNSYNEQFF. CDR3 nucleotides: TGTGCCACCAGCAGAGATCTGGGCACCAACTCCTACAATGAGCAGTTCTTC. Combining the CDR3 with reference TRBV15 and TRBJ2-1 gives the whole variable domain DAMVIQNPRYQVTQFGKPVTLSCSQTLNHNVMYWYQQKSSQAPKLLFHYYDKDFNNEADTPDNFQSRRPNTSFCFLDIRSPGLGDTAMYLCATSRDLGTNSYNEQFFGPGTRLTVL.

J is TRBJ1-5 and V is TRBV4-3; 9 bases agree with TRBD1. CDR1 is LGHNA and CDR2 is YSLEER in the germline V gene. V shed 3 bases, J shed 7 bases, and the junction held 1 base outside the gene matches. The CDR3 extends over 13 amino acids. CDR3 nucleotide sequence: TGCGCCAGCAGCCAGGGACAGGGCCAGCCCCAGCATTTT. Residues: CASSQGQGQPQHF.

This rearrangement joins TRBV7-9 to TRBJ1-1; TRBD1 might be the D (5 bases). This CDR3 contains 16 residues. CDR1 and CDR2 from the germline V gene are SEHNR and FQNEAQ (reference sequence). Trimming stripped 0 bases from V and 1 base from J, with 12 bases between. The CDR3 DNA reads as TGTGCCAGCAGCTTAGCGGGGCAGGTGGGGAACACTGAAGCTTTCTTT. As protein: CASSLAGQVGNTEAFF.

The V and J genes are TRBV6-5 and TRBJ1-5; TRBD1 is a possible D gene (6 bases). Germline values: CDR1 MNHEY, CDR2 SVGAGI. Trimming left V 2 bases short and J 5 bases short, with 10 bases between. This CDR3 spans 14 amino acids. The CDR3 coding sequence is TGTGCCAGCAGTTACCCCAACAGGGATCAGCCCCAGCATTTT. Translated, it gives CASSYPNRDQPQHF.

This chain uses TRBV15 with TRBJ2-2, with TRBD2 matching 8 bases. The CDR3 runs 15 residues. Trimming at V came to 4 bases and at J to 5 bases, leaving 6 bases not matched to a gene. CDR1 and CDR2 (germline): LNHNV, YYDKDF (reference sequence). CDR3 DNA: TGTGCCACCAGCACAACTAGCGGCGGGACCGGGGAGCTGTTTTTT. Translation gives CATSTTSGGTGELFF.

In its sample, this clone was seen once. V usage is TRBV4-3 and J usage is TRBJ1-1, with D hard to call. From germline, CDR1 is LGHNA and CDR2 YSLEER. This CDR3 comprises 15 residues. V lost 0 bases and J 4 bases, leaving 12 bases between the germline ends. The chain's CDR3 is CASSQEGRGVTEAFF. CDR3 DNA sequence: TGCGCCAGCAGCCAAGAAGGGCGGGGAGTCACTGAAGCTTTCTTT.

The genes are TRBV5-1 and TRBJ2-5, with unresolved D. The J call is in doubt because the DNA end fits TRBJ2-7 better. The germline V gene has CDR1 SGHRS and CDR2 YFSETQ. The CDR3 is made up of 15 amino acids. The CDR3, as DNA: TGCGCCAGCAGCTTGGATTACGCAGGTCCCTACGAGCAGTACTTC. Its translation is CASSLDYAGPYEQYF.

The chain employs TRBV6-6 and TRBJ1-5, with 9 bases aligning to TRBD1. The germline V gene has CDR1 MNHNY and CDR2 SVGAGI (reference sequence). The CDR3 is made up of 15 amino acids. The J segment lost 2 bases and the V segment lost 7 bases, leaving 6 bases of the junction unmatched. The CDR3 DNA sequence: TGTGCCAGCACCACAGGGGGCGTAGGCAATCAGCCCCAGCATTTT. This gives the protein CASTTGGVGNQPQHF.

The chain uses TRBV12-5 and TRBJ2-3; 8 nucleotides line up with TRBD2. The CDR3 consists of 14 residues. Germline-derived CDR1 and CDR2 are LGHNT and FRNRAP. J gave up 4 bases and V 5 bases, and 5 bases lay outside the gene matches. DNA of the CDR3: TGTGCTAGTGGTCGGGGGGGGGCCGCAGATACGCAGTATTTT. Amino acid sequence: CASGRGGAADTQYF.

V gene TRBV29-1 combines with J gene TRBJ2-7; possibly TRBD1 for D (5 bases). Germline V gene lookup returns CDR1 SQVTM and CDR2 ANQGSEA. V was cut by 4 bases and J by 5 bases, with 21 bases left in between. This CDR3 region has 15 residues. The CDR3 nucleotides read TGCAGCGTTGCTCCTAACGTAGACAGTGCCGACGAGCAGTACTTC. It yields the protein CSVAPNVDSADEQYF.

This sequence joins TRBV13 and TRBJ2-7, with D possibly TRBD1 on 6 matching bases. Deletions cut 3 bases from V and 7 bases from J, with 13 bases between. The CDR3 contains 13 residues. Germline loops: CDR1 PRHDT, CDR2 FYEKMQ (reference sequence). CDR3 region: CASSFQGLYEQYF. CDR3 in DNA: TGTGCCAGCAGCTTTCAGGGGCTTTATGAGCAGTACTTC.

J is TRBJ1-6 and V is TRBV19, with D perhaps matching TRBD1 (6 bases). Looked up from germline, CDR1 is LNHDA and CDR2 is SQIVND (reference sequence). Trimming cost V 7 bases and J 4 bases, with 11 bases left between them. This CDR3 is 14 amino acids long. The chain's CDR3 is CASNPDRYNSPLHF. DNA of the CDR3: TGTGCCAGTAACCCGGACAGATATAATTCACCCCTCCACTTT.

V usage is TRBV18 and J usage is TRBJ2-2, with D hard to call. The CDR3 has 14 amino acids. Per the germline V gene, CDR1 is KGHSH and CDR2 is LQKENI. V lost 1 base to trimming and J lost 6 bases, with 9 bases between them. The CDR3 bases are TGTGCCAGCTCACCACTCGATAACTCCGGGGAGCTGTTTTTT. Translation gives CASSPLDNSGELFF.

This clone has a handful of counts. The V and J genes are TRBV5-1 and TRBJ2-5, with D possibly being TRBD2 (5 bases). Germline-derived CDR1 and CDR2 are SGHRS and YFSETQ. The V end was cut by 0 bases, the J end by 5 bases, with 5 bases between. CDR3 length equals 12 residues. The CDR3 reads CASSLAGETQYF. In DNA form, the CDR3 reads TGCGCCAGCAGCTTGGCGGGGGAGACCCAGTACTTC. Full variable domain (missing parts from reference TRBV5-1 and TRBJ2-5): KAGVTQTPRYLIKTRGQQVTLSCSPISGHRSVSWYQQTPGQGLQFLFEYFSETQRNKGNFPGRFSGRQFSNSRSEMNVSTLELGDSALYLCASSLAGETQYFGPGTRLLVL.

The chain combines TRBV28 with TRBJ2-5; D gene unclear. The CDR3 sequence is 14 residues long. Per the germline V gene, CDR1 is MDHEN and CDR2 is SYDVKM. V was pared by 3 bases and J by 1 base, with 9 bases between. CDR3 region: CASSFGPLQETQYF. CDR3 in DNA: TGTGCCAGCAGTTTTGGCCCTCTCCAAGAGACCCAGTACTTC.

The chain carries TRBV6-6 and TRBJ1-3; D unresolved. Germline assignment: CDR1 MNHNY and CDR2 SVGAGI (reference sequence). The CDR3 is 12 residues long. The V end was cut by 7 bases, the J end by 4 bases, with 8 bases between. CDR3 coding DNA: TGTGCCAGCACCAACGGGGGAAACACCATATATTTT. Translating it yields CASTNGGNTIYF.

CDR3 region: CASSQESYLAASSYNEQFF. The CDR3 DNA sequence: TGCGCCAGCAGCCAAGAATCGTATCTAGCGGCCAGCTCCTACAATGAGCAGTTCTTC. V is TRBV4-1 and J is TRBJ2-1, with 7 bases matching TRBD2. This CDR3 has 19 residues. Germline V gene sequence: CDR1 MGHRA, CDR2 YSYEKL. V gave up 0 bases and J gave up 0 bases; unmatched junction bases: 11.

The chain uses TRBV28 and TRBJ1-2, with D maybe TRBD1 (6 bases). V shed 6 bases and J shed 4 bases, with 18 bases lying between them. Germline CDR1 is MDHEN and CDR2 is SYDVKM. CDR3 size: 15 residues. The DNA of the CDR3 is TGTGCCAGCAGCCCAGTAGACAGGCCCCGCTATGGCTACACCTTC. Translation gives CASSPVDRPRYGYTF.

The chain couples TRBV6-1 to TRBJ2-3, with 8 nucleotides matching TRBD2. Germline lookup yields CDR1 MNHNS and CDR2 SASEGT. The CDR3 length is 14 residues. The J segment lost 2 bases and the V segment lost 6 bases, leaving 4 bases of the junction unmatched. CDR3 sequence reads: CASSVSGDTDTQYF. The CDR3 nucleotides are TGTGCCAGCAGCGTTAGCGGGGACACAGATACGCAGTATTTT.

The V call is TRBV28, the J call TRBJ2-7; D perhaps matches TRBD2 (6 bases). V dropped 4 bases and J dropped 1 base, with 14 bases sitting between them. The CDR3 loop spans 15 amino acids. CDR1 and CDR2 (germline): MDHEN, SYDVKM. The DNA for the CDR3 is TGTGCCAGCAGTTCCTCGGCTAGCGCGTCCTACGAGCAGTACTTC. Protein: CASSSSASASYEQYF.

The chain links TRBV7-9 to TRBJ2-7; D is ambiguous. V lost 3 bases and J 1 base, leaving 7 bases between the germline ends. The V gene's germline CDR1 is SEHNR and CDR2 FQNEAQ (reference sequence). The CDR3 consists of 13 residues. The CDR3 nucleotides are TGTGCCAGCAGCTTTTACAAGTCCTACGAGCAGTACTTC. It yields the protein CASSFYKSYEQYF.